Below are 8 T cell receptor beta chains sequenced from a single sample in a study of T-cell memory formation after mild COVID-19. TCRdb re-analysed the 5' RACE reads in MiXCR, keeping a single row per CDR3 protein. The repertoire holds around 340,000 distinct CDR3 sequences, approximately 15% seen once, with roughly a fifth in the top ten. The specimen sequenced was PBMCs or a T cell subset sorted from them (not recorded which). Receptors were obtained from a young man who had mild COVID-19 (a few samples of this study predate the infection). Cell type and time point are not known.

A few counts support this clonotype. V gene TRBV7-2 combines with J gene TRBJ2-1; the match to TRBD2 covers 7 bases. Germline V gene data show CDR1 as SGHTA and CDR2 as FQGNSA. J was trimmed by 5 bases and V by 4 bases; bases with no gene match: 8. The CDR3 is made up of 15 amino acids. CDR3 DNA sequence: TGTGCCAGCAGCTGGAGCTGGGCGGGGGACAATGAGCAGTTCTTC. Translation gives CASSWSWAGDNEQFF.

In nucleotides, the CDR3 is TGTGCCAGCAGCAGGGGCCAGTACACAGATACGCAGTATTTT. Its translation is CASSRGQYTDTQYF. This sequence joins TRBV27 and TRBJ2-3, with D possibly being TRBD1 (6 bases). CDR3 length: 14 amino acids. CDR1 is MNHEY, CDR2 SMNVEV, per germline (reference sequence). V was shortened by 6 bases and J by 2 bases, with 12 bases between the two germline ends.

The chain couples TRBV7-8 to TRBJ2-1; D gene ambiguous. The V end lost 5 bases, the J end lost 10 bases, and 15 bases lay between the germline ends. This CDR3 spans 13 amino acids. Per germline, CDR1 SGHVS and CDR2 FQNEAQ. Here the CDR3 DNA reads TGTGCCAGCAGCGAGACTGCGGCCGGGGAGCAGTTCTTC. Protein sequence: CASSETAAGEQFF.

This clonotype was seen a few times. V and J are TRBV4-2 and TRBJ1-1, with 7 bases fitting TRBD1. This CDR3 is built from 15 residues. Germline V CDR1 and CDR2: LGHNA, YNFKEQ. V trimming: 5 bases; J trimming: 3 bases; junction bases outside the gene matches: 9. CDR3 amino acids: CASSEQGPEDTEAFF. The CDR3 nucleotides read TGTGCCAGCAGCGAACAGGGGCCCGAGGACACTGAAGCTTTCTTT.

This clonotype was detected only a few times. The rearrangement uses TRBV18 and TRBJ1-1; maybe TRBD1 (6 bases). The germline V gene has CDR1 KGHSH and CDR2 LQKENI. There are 15 residues in the CDR3. V was cut by 1 base and J by 3 bases, with 12 bases left in between. For the CDR3, the DNA is TGTGCCAGCTCACCACGTGGGGGCCGGCACACTGAAGCTTTCTTT. This gives the protein CASSPRGGRHTEAFF.

The chain couples TRBV24-1 to TRBJ2-3; no firm D call. V lost 3 bases, J lost 2 bases, and 17 bases lay in between. The CDR3 consists of 17 residues. Per germline, CDR1 KGHDR and CDR2 SFDVKD. DNA of the CDR3: TGTGCCACCAGTGATCCGTATGGCCGCGATTCCACAGATACGCAGTATTTT. Its translation: CATSDPYGRDSTDTQYF.

V usage is TRBV12-3 or TRBV12-4 and J usage is TRBJ2-3, with unresolved D. V lost 3 bases and J lost 3, with 16 bases in between. This CDR3 is 16 amino acids long. DNA for the CDR3: TGTGCCAGCAGTTTCGGTTACACTACTTCAACAGATACGCAGTATTTT. Its protein product is CASSFGYTTSTDTQYF.

This chain connects TRBV12-3 or TRBV12-4 to TRBJ1-1; D is unresolved. Trimming left V 0 bases short and J 5 bases short, with 4 bases between. This CDR3 contains 12 residues. CDR3: CASSLATTEAFF. For the CDR3, the DNA is TGTGCCAGCAGTTTAGCGACAACTGAAGCTTTCTTT.